The rows below give T cell receptor beta chains drawn from one sample of a study of blood T cell repertoires in COVID-19. Produced via immunoSEQ multiplex PCR; TCRdb's table is partial and in-frame only. Found here are some 100,000 clones, roughly 80% of them singletons; the top ten hold approximately 5.6%. The sequencing sample was made of peripheral blood. These receptors originate from a man aged 70-80 years with acute or convalescent COVID-19. Both conserved end residues are part of each CDR3. A D gene is named only where the DNA matches it firmly. Size tells how often a clone was seen (once, few, many) or the class of an expanded clone, and some rows leave it out.

CDR3nt	CDR3aa	d_gene	v_gene	abundance	j_gene
TGCGCCAGCATGGAGGGACAGGGTAATGAAAAACTGTTTTTT	CASMEGQGNEKLFF	TRBD1	TRBV5-1	.	TRBJ1-4
TGTGCCAGCAGTTGGGGCGTACAGAACAATCAGCCCCAGCATTTT	CASSWGVQNNQPQHF	.	TRBV6-6	.	TRBJ1-5
TGCGCCAGCAGCCGGACGACGGACAGGTACTCTGGGGCCAACGTCCTGACTTTC	CASSRTTDRYSGANVLTF	TRBD1	TRBV5-1	.	TRBJ2-6
TGTGCCAGCTCCGGGAGGGGGACGATCTACGAGCAGTACTTC	CASSGRGTIYEQYF	TRBD2	TRBV2	.	TRBJ2-7
TGTGCCAGTTTGGGTCCCGTAACAGGGCGCACTGAAGCTTTCTTT	CASLGPVTGRTEAFF	.	TRBV19	.	TRBJ1-1
TGTGCCAGCAGTTGGGGGACAGGGGGCAAATCACCCCTCCACTTT	CASSWGTGGKSPLHF	TRBD1	TRBV6-5	once	TRBJ1-6
TGTGCCAGCAGCCAAGACAGGGTGGGGCGTAGGTGGGATACGCAGTATTTT	CASSQDRVGRRWDTQYF	.	TRBV4-2	.	TRBJ2-3
TGTGCCAGCAGTTCTTTTGAGGGCACTGAAGCTTTCTTT	CASSSFEGTEAFF	.	TRBV12-3/TRBV12-4	.	TRBJ1-1
TGCGCCAGCAGCTTGGCCTTGGGGCGGGGGACTGAAGCTTTCTTT	CASSLALGRGTEAFF	.	TRBV5-1	few	TRBJ1-1
TGTGCCAGCAGCCCCGTCCGCGGGAGCTCCTACAATGAGCAGTTCTTC	CASSPVRGSSYNEQFF	TRBD2	TRBV11-2	.	TRBJ2-1
TGTGCCAGCAGCACACGTGGGACAAAATACTACGAGCAGTACTTC	CASSTRGTKYYEQYF	.	TRBV6-5	.	TRBJ2-7
TGTGCCAGCTCACCCGAATATGGACAGGACTCCTACGAGCAGTACTTC	CASSPEYGQDSYEQYF	TRBD1	TRBV18	.	TRBJ2-7
TGTGCCTGGAGTGTAAAAAGCAGGGTTTTCGTTTTCTTT	CAWSVKSRVFVFF	.	TRBV30	.	TRBJ1-1
TGTGCCAGCAGTTCGATACGGGGGAACACTGAAGCTTTCTTT	CASSSIRGNTEAFF	.	TRBV6-5	few	TRBJ1-1
TGTGCCAGCGCAGGTTACCAAGAGACCCAGTACTTC	CASAGYQETQYF	.	TRBV28	.	TRBJ2-5
TGTGCCTGGTGCTCCTGGGGACAGGGGTACACTGAAGCTTTCTTT	CAWCSWGQGYTEAFF	TRBD1	TRBV30	.	TRBJ1-1
TGTGCTAGTGGTTTGGTACAGGGAGCGCTGAACACTGAAGCTTTCTTT	CASGLVQGALNTEAFF	.	TRBV12-5	.	TRBJ1-1
TGTGCCACCAGTGACGTGTCTCATGAGCAGTTCTTC	CATSDVSHEQFF	.	TRBV24-1	.	TRBJ2-1
TGTGCCAGCAGCCAAGATTTCGACAGGGGTAATTCACCCCTCCACTTT	CASSQDFDRGNSPLHF	TRBD1	TRBV4-2	few	TRBJ1-6
TGCGCCAGCAGCTTGGGCAACTCGGGGAACACCGGGGAGCTGTTTTTT	CASSLGNSGNTGELFF	.	TRBV5-1	.	TRBJ2-2
TGTGCCAGCACCCCTCACAGCCCTAGCAATCAGCCCCAGCATTTT	CASTPHSPSNQPQHF	.	TRBV6-6	.	TRBJ1-5
TGTGCCAGCAGGGGAAGGGGGAGGGCCAATGAGCAGTTCTTC	CASRGRGRANEQFF	.	TRBV6-5	.	TRBJ2-1
TGCGCCAGCAGCCAACAGAGACACACTAACTATGGCTACACCTTC	CASSQQRHTNYGYTF	.	TRBV4-3	.	TRBJ1-2
TGTGCCACCTGGGACAGGGCGGGCGAGCAGTACTTC	CATWDRAGEQYF	TRBD1	TRBV15	.	TRBJ2-7
TGTGCCAGCAGTTACAGGACTAGCGGATACGAGCAGTACTTC	CASSYRTSGYEQYF	TRBD2	TRBV6-5	.	TRBJ2-7
TGTGCCAGCCAGGCTCTGAATGAGCAGTTCTTC	CASQALNEQFF	.	TRBV7-9	few	TRBJ2-1
TGTGCCACCAGCAGAGGGGACATGTCCACTGAAGCTTTCTTT	CATSRGDMSTEAFF	.	TRBV15	.	TRBJ1-1
TGTGCCAGCAGTTACTCGAAGGGGACAGGGGTCCTCCCGGGTCAGCCCCAGCATTTT	CASSYSKGTGVLPGQPQHF	TRBD1	TRBV6-2/TRBV6-3	.	TRBJ1-5
TGTGCCAGCTCACCCATACAGGATCAGCCCCAGCATTTT	CASSPIQDQPQHF	.	TRBV18	.	TRBJ1-5
TGCGCCAGCAGCCAAGGGTCCAGCGGGGGCAACCAAGAGACCCAGTACTTC	CASSQGSSGGNQETQYF	TRBD2	TRBV4-3	.	TRBJ2-5
TGTGCCAGCTCACCGCGGGGTAAAGAGACCCAGTACTTC	CASSPRGKETQYF	.	TRBV18	.	TRBJ2-5
TGCAGCGTCTTAGCGGGAGTCCCCTACGAGCAGTACTTC	CSVLAGVPYEQYF	TRBD2	TRBV29-1	.	TRBJ2-7
TGCGCCAGCAGCTTGATGGGGCCTAGCACAGATACGCAGTATTTT	CASSLMGPSTDTQYF	.	TRBV5-1	.	TRBJ2-3
TGTGCCAGCAGCTCTCTAGCGGGAGTGTACAATGAGCAGTTCTTC	CASSSLAGVYNEQFF	TRBD2	TRBV7-2	few	TRBJ2-1
TGTGCCAGTAGTGTAGGACTAGCGGTTTACAATGAGCAGTTCTTC	CASSVGLAVYNEQFF	TRBD2	TRBV19	.	TRBJ2-1
TGTGCCACCAGCAGAGATCTAGAGACCCAGTACTTC	CATSRDLETQYF	.	TRBV15	.	TRBJ2-5
TGTGCCAGCAGTTACATCCCGACACATTCCTACGAGCAGTACTTC	CASSYIPTHSYEQYF	.	TRBV6-5	.	TRBJ2-7
TGTGCCTGGAGTGTAGGGCAGGGACAAACTAATGAAAAACTGTTTTTT	CAWSVGQGQTNEKLFF	.	TRBV30	.	TRBJ1-4
TGTGCCAGCAGCCCCATAGGGAGGGCTGGGGCCAACGTCCTGACTTTC	CASSPIGRAGANVLTF	TRBD2	TRBV11-2	.	TRBJ2-6
TGTGCCAGCAGCTTAGCTCGGGAGACCCAGTACTTC	CASSLARETQYF	.	TRBV7-6	once	TRBJ2-5